A single sample gave rise to the 24 T cell receptor beta chains below, sequenced in a study of metastatic and nonmetastatic thyroid tumors. MiXCR was used by TCRdb to re-call the PCR reads. The sample contains several thousand clones, under 20% of which appear only once. Among the patients, none had received any treatment before thyroid surgery. The sequenced sample was adjacent normal tissue. Receptors were obtained from a female donor with papillary thyroid cancer or a benign thyroid nodule (not recorded which). Some clones in this sample may be carry-over from other donors' samples.

By frequency in the sample, this clone is large. V and J are TRBV4-1 and TRBJ1-5; D remains ambiguous. Trimming took 1 base from V and 5 from J, leaving 6 bases between them. The germline CDR1 and CDR2 sequences are MGHRA and YSYEKL. This CDR3 comprises 13 residues. The CDR3 region has the DNA TGCGCCAGCAGCCAAGTGAAGGATCAGCCCCAGCATTTT. Its translation is CASSQVKDQPQHF.

In its sample, this clone ranks as medium-sized (0.01 to 0.1%). This rearrangement joins TRBV7-3 to TRBJ2-2; 8 nucleotides agree with TRBD2. CDR3 size: 17 residues. V lost 3 bases to trimming and J lost 4 bases; unmatched junction nucleotides: 10. Looked up from germline, CDR1 is SGHTA and CDR2 is FQGTGA. The chain's CDR3 is CASSLGAGATATGELFF. CDR3 nucleotide sequence: TGTGCCAGCAGCTTGGGAGCGGGGGCCACTGCCACCGGGGAGCTGTTTTTT.

The V gene is TRBV5-1, the J gene TRBJ2-7; 11 nucleotides align to TRBD1. V dropped 0 bases and J dropped 4; count of bases not matched to a gene: 3. The CDR3 sequence is 15 residues long. The germline V gene has CDR1 SGHRS and CDR2 YFSETQ. CDR3 DNA sequence: TGCGCCAGCAGCTTGGAGGGACAGGGGGTGTACGAGCAGTACTTC. Encoded protein: CASSLEGQGVYEQYF.

By share of the sample, this clone is medium-sized. The V call is TRBV2, the J call TRBJ2-7; the match to TRBD1 covers 8 bases. V shed 4 bases and J 0 bases; nucleotides not matched to a gene: 2. The CDR3 covers 14 residues. CDR1 is SNHLY and CDR2 is FYNNEI in the germline V gene. The CDR3: CASSAGTGSYEQYF. The CDR3 DNA reads as TGTGCCAGCAGTGCGGGGACAGGCTCCTACGAGCAGTACTTC.

This clone ranks as medium-sized. The chain links TRBV5-1 to TRBJ2-3; no firm D call. The V gene lost 0 bases and the J gene lost 3 bases, with 8 bases spanning the gap. The CDR3 is 14 residues long. Germline-derived CDR1 and CDR2 are SGHRS and YFSETQ. CDR3 nucleotides: TGCGCCAGCAGCTTGGAGGCTAAGACAGATACGCAGTATTTT. Its translation is CASSLEAKTDTQYF.

In this sample, this clone is medium-sized (0.01 to 0.1%). The CDR3 loop reads CASGPGQGNGELFF. Written as DNA, the CDR3 is TGTGCTAGTGGTCCCGGACAGGGCAACGGGGAGCTGTTTTTT. The chain employs TRBV12-5 and TRBJ2-2; 8 bases match TRBD1. The CDR3 length is 14 residues. V was clipped by 5 bases and J by 7 bases; unmatched bases: 6. From germline, CDR1 is LGHNT and CDR2 FRNRAP.

Note on this clone: Since the CDR3 does not end with the conserved phenylalanine or tryptophan, this likely comes from a read error. The chain joins TRBV24-1 to TRBJ2-2; weak D call: TRBD2 (5 bases). Trimming left V 1 base short and J 7 bases short, with 15 bases between. CDR1 is KGHDR and CDR2 is SFDVKD in the germline V gene. This CDR3 is 16 amino acids long. CDR3 DNA sequence: TGTGCCACCAGTGATTTTGCTGGCGGGTGGTTCGGGGAGCTGTTTCTT. This encodes CATSDFAGGWFGELFL.

By share, this clone counts as medium-sized. V usage is TRBV11-3 and J usage is TRBJ2-2, with D possibly TRBD2 on 5 matching bases. CDR1 is SGHNT, CDR2 YENEEA, per germline. Trimming removed 5 bases at V and 6 bases at J, with 10 bases between. There are 13 residues in the CDR3. CDR3 residues: CASSTRFAGELFF. CDR3 DNA: TGTGCCAGCAGCACTAGGTTCGCCGGGGAGCTGTTTTTT.

This clone is judged medium-sized. The rearrangement links TRBV6-6 to TRBJ1-5; TRBD1 agrees at 7 bases. Germline V CDR1 and CDR2: MNHNY, SVGAGI (reference sequence). CDR3 length equals 15 residues. V shed 0 bases and J 6 bases; nucleotides not matched to a gene: 5. This chain's CDR3 is CASSYSKGGGQPQHF. CDR3 nucleotide sequence: TGTGCCAGCAGTTACTCGAAAGGGGGCGGTCAGCCCCAGCATTTT.

This clone has at least ten counts. J is TRBJ2-5 and V is TRBV5-6; D unresolved. The germline gives CDR1 SGHDT, CDR2 YYEEEE. CDR3 length: 11 residues. The V end was cut by 4 bases, the J end by 1 base, with 2 bases between. CDR3 coding DNA: TGTGCCAGCAGCGTCCAAGAGACCCAGTACTTC. Protein product: CASSVQETQYF.

This clone is categorized as medium-sized. The rearrangement joins TRBV20-1 to TRBJ1-6; D is uncertain. Germline V gene data show CDR1 as DFQATT and CDR2 as SNEGSKA (reference sequence). There are 13 residues in the CDR3. V lost 0 bases, J lost 8 bases, and 8 bases lay in between. DNA for the CDR3: TGCAGTGCTAGAGATCCTTGGGATTCACCCCTCCACTTT. It is translated as CSARDPWDSPLHF.

This clone was counted many times. V usage is TRBV7-9 and J usage is TRBJ1-6; D is unresolved. The V gene lost 5 bases and the J gene lost 6 bases, with 8 bases spanning the gap. Germline CDR1 and CDR2: SEHNR and FQNEAQ (reference sequence). CDR3 size: 13 residues. CDR3 protein: CASSPQVNSPLHF. The DNA for the CDR3 is TGTGCCAGCAGCCCGCAGGTTAATTCACCCCTCCACTTT.

This clone was seen many times. This chain connects TRBV5-1 to TRBJ2-3, with 7 bases identical to TRBD2. The CDR3 has 17 amino acids. Germline assignment: CDR1 SGHRS and CDR2 YFSETQ. J lost 0 bases, V lost 4 bases, and 11 bases had no gene match. CDR3 sequence: CASSRSLSGGSTDTQYF. The CDR3, as DNA: TGCGCCAGCAGCCGGTCTCTTTCGGGGGGAAGCACAGATACGCAGTATTTT.

The sample holds many counts of this clone. V and J are TRBV7-9 and TRBJ2-1, with D perhaps matching TRBD1 (5 bases). In germline, CDR1 is SEHNR, CDR2 FQNEAQ (reference sequence). The length of the CDR3 is 13 residues. The V and J ends lost 1 base and 10 bases respectively, with 11 bases between them. The CDR3 protein is CASSLGQGGEQFF. The DNA of the CDR3 is TGTGCCAGCAGCTTAGGCCAGGGTGGCGAGCAGTTCTTC.

This clone was counted ten times or more. The chain uses TRBV5-1 and TRBJ2-5, with 12 bases that match TRBD2. The CDR3 extends over 17 amino acids. Trimming removed 0 bases from V and 4 bases from J; junction bases left unmatched: 7. The germline gives CDR1 SGHRS, CDR2 YFSETQ. CDR3 sequence (DNA): TGCGCCAGCAGCTTGGGCCGGACTAGCGGGATTATAGAGACCCAGTACTTC. This codes for CASSLGRTSGIIETQYF.

This clone counts as medium-sized. The chain joins TRBV12-3 or TRBV12-4 to TRBJ1-1; possibly TRBD1 for D (5 bases). Deletions cut 6 bases from V and 4 bases from J, with 18 bases between. The CDR3 length is 15 residues. CDR3 sequence (DNA): TGTGCCAGCAGCCCACAACCGGGACCTTTCACTGAAGCTTTCTTT. This sequence encodes CASSPQPGPFTEAFF.

This clone showed up just a few times. The rearrangement uses TRBV6-1 and TRBJ2-7, with D tentatively TRBD2 (7 bases). Trimming shortened V by 5 bases and J by 3 bases, and 11 bases separated the two germline ends. CDR1 and CDR2 (germline): MNHNS, SASEGT. The CDR3 covers 13 residues. CDR3 residues: CASSKGGGYEQYF. The CDR3 DNA sequence: TGTGCCAGCAGTAAGGGGGGGGGCTACGAGCAGTACTTC.

This clone was recorded many times. The junction and the germline gene differ at one end; a read error may be behind it. The rearrangement joins TRBV5-4 to TRBJ1-4; 7 bases align to TRBD1. CDR1 and CDR2 (germline): SGHNT, YYREEE (reference sequence). The CDR3 extends over 13 amino acids. The CDR3 protein is CASSSRGNEKLFF. The CDR3 DNA reads as TGCGCCAGCAGCTCCAGGGGGAATGAAAAACTGTTTTTT.

This clone is medium-sized by share. The gene calls are TRBV28 and TRBJ2-7; D is uncertain. The ends were cut back, 3 bases at V and 3 bases at J, with 12 bases in the middle. CDR3 size: 14 residues. Germline V lookup: CDR1 MDHEN, CDR2 SYDVKM. The CDR3 DNA follows: TGTGCCAGCAGTTTTGGCAGGATTCTCTACGAGCAGTACTTC. It encodes CASSFGRILYEQYF.

This clone came up once. The rearrangement joins TRBV30 to TRBJ1-6; 8 nucleotides match TRBD1. V lost 3 bases to trimming and J lost 5 bases; unmatched junction nucleotides: 3. The CDR3 extends over 14 amino acids. Germline V gene sequence: CDR1 GTSNPN, CDR2 SVGIG (reference sequence). The chain's CDR3 is CAWSRGQDNSPLHF. Written as DNA, the CDR3 is TGTGCCTGGAGCAGGGGACAGGATAATTCACCCCTCCACTTT.

This clone was seen a handful of times. The chain combines TRBV6-2 or TRBV6-3 with TRBJ2-1, with TRBD2 as a possible D gene (5 bases). The germline gives CDR1 MNHEY, CDR2 SVGEGT. With 5 bases removed from V and 8 bases from J, the gap between germline ends came to 16 bases. The length of the CDR3 is 14 residues. The CDR3 protein is CASSPRLSGDEQFF. The CDR3 DNA follows: TGTGCCAGCAGTCCCCGACTATCTGGAGATGAGCAGTTCTTC.

This clone was recorded a few times. The J gene is TRBJ2-7, the V gene TRBV2; D not resolved. From germline, CDR1 is SNHLY and CDR2 FYNNEI. The V end lost 6 bases, the J end lost 3 bases, and 6 bases lay between the germline ends. The CDR3 totals 11 residues. The CDR3 coding sequence is TGTGCCAGCAGGATATACTACGAGCAGTACTTC. Its translation is CASRIYYEQYF.

This clone is categorized as medium-sized (0.01 to 0.1%). The chain is built from TRBV9 and TRBJ2-3; TRBD2 agrees at 12 bases. CDR1 is SGDLS and CDR2 is YYNGEE in the germline V gene. The CDR3 is 16 residues long. J was trimmed by 3 bases and V by 2 bases; bases with no gene match: 4. The CDR3 loop reads CASSVGLAGQTDTQYF. As DNA, the CDR3 is TGTGCCAGCAGCGTCGGACTAGCGGGACAAACAGATACGCAGTATTTT.

There are many counts of this clone. V gene TRBV7-3 combines with J gene TRBJ2-1; TRBD2 aligns across 14 bases. The germline gives CDR1 SGHTA, CDR2 FQGTGA. The length of the CDR3 is 15 residues. The trim removed 6 bases at V and 12 bases at J, leaving 10 bases unmatched. This CDR3 reads CASSDPGLAGEGQFF. CDR3 nucleotides: TGTGCCAGCAGTGATCCGGGACTAGCGGGAGAGGGGCAGTTCTTC.